This T cell receptor (beta chain) was sequenced in a study of T cell changes during pregnancy in multiple sclerosis. CDR1 and CDR2 (germline): MNHEY, SMNVEV (reference sequence). The V and J ends lost 4 bases and 6 bases, in that order; junction bases with no gene match: 9. CDR3 length: 15 amino acids. This table comes from immunoSEQ multiplex PCR, and its TCRdb copy is limited to in-frame clones, with some not included. The repertoire holds tens of thousands of clones, around 93% seen once, with 1% in the top ten. This clonotype was sampled from a female donor with multiple sclerosis, enrolled in a pregnancy study. The rearrangement joins TRBV27 to TRBJ2-1; the match to TRBD2 covers 7 bases. Here the sequenced sample was peripheral blood, taken in the first trimester of pregnancy. The CDR3 DNA reads TGTGCCAGCAGTTATACCGGGACTAAATTCAATGAGCAGTTCTTC. This codes for CASSYTGTKFNEQFF.